This TCR beta chain was retrieved from a study of T cells in Graves' hyperthyroidism and ophthalmopathy. In its sample, this clonotype was seen many times. V lost 6 bases and J lost 4; bases outside the gene matches: 8. CDR1 and CDR2 (germline): SNHLY, FYNNEI. The CDR3 totals 14 residues. Amplified TCR beta CDR3 regions derived from RNA transcripts. Researchers ran a first-round RT-PCR on the TCR CDR3 using the HTBI primer set. Each CDR3 protein gets one entry after TCRdb re-called the multiplex PCR reads with MiXCR. Counted here are some 760,000 distinct CDR3 sequences, about 14% occurring once; the ten biggest clones make up roughly a tenth. Patients with uncontrolled infections, other autoimmune diseases, pregnancy or lactation were excluded.

Sequenced: blood. The chain combines TRBV2 with TRBJ1-1, with 7 nucleotides matching TRBD1. The source is a woman aged 18-29 years with Graves' hyperthyroidism. CDR3 sequence: CASRADRVPTEAFF. CDR3 in DNA: TGTGCCAGCAGAGCCGACAGGGTTCCCACTGAAGCTTTCTTT.